This TCR beta chain stems from a study of shared clonotypes between healthy human individuals. Trimming removed 9 bases at V and 2 bases at J, with 16 bases between. Germline V gene data show CDR1 as MDHEN and CDR2 as SYDVKM. The CDR3 sequence is 14 residues long. Libraries were prepared by immunoSEQ multiplex PCR; TCRdb keeps only in-frame clonotypes and omits some of them. Altogether roughly 510,000 clones are present, about 79% being singletons, with the ten largest covering around 12%. Healthy HIV-negative adults without recent acute infections or vaccinations served as donors. This clonotype originated in a woman aged 40 to 50 in good health. Some clones in this sample may be carry-over from other donors' samples. Sequencing used PBMCs. This rearrangement joins TRBV28 to TRBJ2-5; D ambiguous. The CDR3 region has the DNA TGTGCCAGTAGGCTGTCCCCATCTCAAGAGACCCAGTACTTC. Its translation is CASRLSPSQETQYF.